This paragraph reports one TCR beta chain. This clone was seen just once. Its antigen remains undetermined. No base quality information exists; no much larger clone differs at one position. CDR1 and CDR2 were assigned from the germline V gene as LGHNA and YSLEER. V and J are truncated by 5 bases and 4 bases respectively, leaving an intervening sequence of 29 bases. Reading from cysteine to phenylalanine, the CDR3 counts 19 amino acids. Only CDR3 DNA remains: 57 bases, in frame from the first base. These data originate in a study of chemoradiotherapy in HPV16-positive cancers (dated by TCRdb to between 2020 and 2023). Turning to the overall study: Functional T-cell assays on cells from two HPV16-positive patients defined candidate HPV-specific T-cell clones and common TCR motifs. Whether T-cell immunity against the HPV oncoproteins E6 and E7 changes during chemoradiotherapy and whether survival is affected by this immunity were examined in the study. The candidate HPV-specific TCRs and motifs were subsequently tracked in TCR repertoires obtained from approximately 86 patients with HPV-related cancers.

Repertoires were sampled repeatedly over the course of chemoradiotherapy so that clonal expansion in the tumor microenvironment could be followed. Libraries were constructed by the immunoSEQ multiplex PCR assay. TCRdb's version of the immuneACCESS table is confined to in-frame rearrangements and falls short of the full clone set. An unresolved V gene accounts for under half of the shortfall where checked; the remainder is of unknown origin. The sample has 40,000 to 60,000 clones on record, roughly 90% of them singletons. Around 3.5% of the sample is in the top ten clones. The research as a whole found: The functional definition of HPV-specific T cells came from only a couple of HPV16-positive patients, and the survival association was reported for HPV16-positive patients. Improved recurrence-free survival in HPV16-positive patients was associated with expansion of HPV-responsive T cells during chemoradiotherapy. Expansion of candidate HPV-specific clones and E7-related TCR motifs was observed in the tumor microenvironment during treatment, whereas no such expansion was observed for non-HPV-specific T cells.

The TCR originated in a human donor with HPV-associated anogenital cancer. The rearrangement joined TRBV4-3 to TRBJ1-1; the D region possibly corresponds to TRBD1 (5 bases align). The sample in question was blood, obtained from a patient who underwent chemoradiotherapy. In nucleotide form, the sequence is TGCGCCAGCAGCACGAGTGACTCCGGGACCGTCGAGAAGGGCACTGAAGCTTTCTTT. Translated, it gives CASSTSDSGTVEKGTEAFF.